The clone carrying this T cell receptor (beta chain) occurred a few times. Time point meaning: recipient sample about 28 days before transplant, after cytoreduction. Trimming removed 3 bases from V and 6 bases from J, with 12 bases in between. CDR1 and CDR2 (germline): KGHSH, LQKENI. The CDR3 consists of 13 residues. The data originate from a study of T cell clonotyping in hematopoietic cell transplantation. Profiling relied on immunoSEQ multiplex PCR, and the TCRdb table lists in-frame clones only, not all of them. The sample includes around 19,000 clones, around three quarters of them seen just once.

The material sequenced was peripheral blood mononuclear cells, taken before stem cell transplant. The chain is built from TRBV18 and TRBJ2-7, with D possibly being TRBD1 or TRBD2 (6 bases each). The receptor was derived from a man between 60 and 70 years old with acute myeloid leukemia. Some clones in this sample may be carry-over from other donors' samples. This CDR3 is CASSPYREAEQYF. DNA for the CDR3: TGTGCCAGCTCACCTTACAGGGAGGCCGAGCAGTACTTC.